This T cell receptor (beta chain) was identified during a study of blood T cell repertoires in COVID-19 (dated by TCRdb to 2020 to 2022). A note on the overall study: The collaborator samples originated in the United States, Italy and Spain and spanned the acute and convalescent phases of COVID-19. The material from the prospective study consisted of cDNA or gDNA derived from T cells, B-cell-depleted T cells, or PBMCs. Deeply sampled blood TCRbeta repertoires from subjects exposed to, actively infected with, or recovered from COVID-19 were included in the dataset. The repertoires were made available in a free public database intended to serve as a resource for research on the immune response to SARS-CoV-2. Samples came from the ongoing ImmuneRACE study (first 160 participants) plus 1,254 subjects from 6 global collaborators. Sample metadata almost always included a de-identified subject ID, COVID-19 status, age in years and sex. Where HLA class I and class II types were available, the types were taken from metadata supplied by the sample provider, not from assay-based typing.

TCRbeta CDR3 regions were amplified from genomic DNA using the immunoSEQ Assay, a bias-controlled multiplex PCR. The study's processing was this. Nucleated cell counts per sample were estimated from amplification of reference gene primers within the assay. Sequence reads were collapsed and filtered to measure the absolute abundance of every unique TCRbeta CDR3 rearrangement. For each sample, productive Simpson clonality was calculated as the square root of Simpson's diversity index across productive rearrangements. Held by TCRdb, this immuneACCESS table contains in-frame sequences only and omits some clones. Under half of the omission traces to an unresolved V gene where checked; the cause of the rest is unknown. The DNA was the basis for D and trimming; V, J and clone size are from that table. The table for this sample lists some 290,000 clones; 65% to 90% of them were counted only once. The ten largest clones capture around 2.9% of the sample.

The CDR1 and CDR2 encoded by the germline V gene are SGHRS and YFSETQ. Relative to germline, V is missing 1 base and J is missing 2 bases, with 13 bases of the junction outside any gene match. The CDR3 goes from the cysteine to the phenylalanine over 20 residues. The entry retains the CDR3 DNA only, 60 bases that are in frame from base 1. Concerning this clone: Its antigen is not yet known. No base qualities exist here, and no much larger clone lies one base off it.

Whole blood was collected in K2EDTA tubes by collaborating institutions according to the institutions' own protocols. For TCRbeta analysis, collaborators shipped samples as frozen whole blood, isolated PBMCs, or DNA extracted from either of those sample types. The research as a whole found: How much clinical and demographic metadata was included differed by source and by participant, and the metadata was provided uncurated.

The sample consisted of peripheral blood. Recombination connected TRBV5-1 to TRBJ2-2, with 11 junctional bases fitting TRBD2. The TCR comes from an older woman with active or convalescent COVID-19. Read as DNA, the sequence is TGCGCCAGCAGCTTGACTAGCGGGGGACCCCTCCTCATCAACACCGGGGAGCTGTTTTTT. Protein translation: CASSLTSGGPLLINTGELFF.